This T cell receptor beta chain is drawn from a study of CD8+CD57+ T cells in acquired aplastic anemia. About the research overall: Across the sorted CD4+ and CD8+ cells, DNA amounts averaged roughly 3.5 ug. Study results and caveats: Both patients and controls carried the same twenty-nine CD8+ CDR3 sequences.

The CDR3 is 12 amino acids. Germline CDR1 MGHDK, CDR2 SYGVNS. V trimming: 7 bases; J trimming: 9 bases; junction bases outside the gene matches: 8. Both TCR beta VDJ combination and CDR3 sequence profiling were carried out. Genomic DNA was the template for this profiling. TCRdb analysed the reads with MiXCR anew, one entry per CDR3 protein. The data contain approximately 470,000 distinct CDR3 sequences, more than 25% of them seen just once; the ten biggest clones take up 0.82%. An expansion of CD8+CD57+ cells by flow cytometry had been shown in patients chosen for sequencing. The blood sampling took place in patients who had so far received no therapy. This clonotype was recorded at least ten times. Antigen specificity is unknown.

The chain is built from TRBV25-1 and TRBJ2-7; 8 nucleotides align to TRBD1. The sequence was collected from a human donor with aplastic anemia. The material sequenced was sorted CD4+, CD8+, or CD8+CD57+ T cells (not recorded which) from PBMCs. As DNA, the CDR3 is TGTGCCAGCAACGATTTACAGGGGGTGCAGTACTTC. Its protein product is CASNDLQGVQYF.